This T cell receptor beta chain was sequenced for a study of early T cells in non-severe SARS-CoV-2 infection. In the study overall: Unpaired chains resulted from sequencing bulk RNA of unsorted whole blood.

V trimming: 3 bases; J trimming: 10 bases; junction bases outside the gene matches: 9. This CDR3 has 14 amino acids. Notes on the study in general: The study's VDJdb matching favored anti-spike CD8 responses and missed private and CD4 specificities.

The TCR library protocol was used to attach unique molecular identifiers. These identifiers were attached to individual cDNA molecules. TCRdb reanalysed the 5' RACE reads using MiXCR and keeps one entry per CDR3 protein. The profile shows 45,000 to 60,000 distinct CDR3 sequences, more than 9% of them singletons. To note about this clonotype: As yet, its antigen is unknown.

V usage is TRBV12-3 or TRBV12-4 and J usage is TRBJ1-5; TRBD1 aligns across 7 bases. Specimen: whole blood. The TCR comes from an adult who was a healthcare worker with PCR-confirmed SARS-CoV-2 infection or an uninfected control (not recorded which). In DNA, the CDR3 is TGTGCCAGCAGTTTCGGGCAGGGGGTACTACCCCAGCATTTT. It specifies CASSFGQGVLPQHF.